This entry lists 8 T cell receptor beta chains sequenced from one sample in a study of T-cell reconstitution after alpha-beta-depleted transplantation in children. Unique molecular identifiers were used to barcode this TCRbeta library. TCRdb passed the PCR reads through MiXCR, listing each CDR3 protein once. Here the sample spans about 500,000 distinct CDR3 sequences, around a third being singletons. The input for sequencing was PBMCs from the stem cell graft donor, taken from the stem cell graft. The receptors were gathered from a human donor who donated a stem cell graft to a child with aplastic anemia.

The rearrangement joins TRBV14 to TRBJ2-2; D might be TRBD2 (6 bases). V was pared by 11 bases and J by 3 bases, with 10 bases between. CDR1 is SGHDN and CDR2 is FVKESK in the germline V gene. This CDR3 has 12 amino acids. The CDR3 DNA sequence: TGTGCCGTGAGGGAGGACACCGGGGAGCTGTTTTTT. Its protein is CAVREDTGELFF. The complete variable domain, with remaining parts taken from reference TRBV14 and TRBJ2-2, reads EAGVTQFPSHSVIEKGQTVTLRCDPISGHDNLYWYRRVMGKEIKFLLHFVKESKQDESGMPNNRFLAERTGGTYSTLKVQPAELEDSGVYFCAVREDTGELFFGEGSRLTVL.

CDR3 amino acids: CASSPRATTDTQYF. Written as DNA, the CDR3 is TGTGCCAGCAGCCCTCGAGCCACCACAGATACGCAGTATTTT. The chain couples TRBV9 to TRBJ2-3; unclear D gene. The germline gives CDR1 SGDLS, CDR2 YYNGEE. Trimming took off 4 bases at V and 2 bases at J, with 11 bases between the two ends. There are 14 residues in the CDR3.

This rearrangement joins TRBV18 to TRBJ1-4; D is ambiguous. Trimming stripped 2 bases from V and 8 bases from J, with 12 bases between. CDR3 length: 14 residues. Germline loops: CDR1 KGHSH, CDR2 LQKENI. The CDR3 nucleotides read TGTGCCAGCTCACCAAGTTCGGGTGGGGAAAAACTGTTTTTT. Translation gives CASSPSSGGEKLFF.

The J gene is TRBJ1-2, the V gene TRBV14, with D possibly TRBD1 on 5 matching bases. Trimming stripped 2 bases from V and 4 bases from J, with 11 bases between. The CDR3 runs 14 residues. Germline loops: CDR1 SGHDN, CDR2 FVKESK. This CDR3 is CASSQMRRAYGYTF. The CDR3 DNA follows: TGTGCCAGCAGCCAAATGCGCAGGGCCTATGGCTACACCTTC.

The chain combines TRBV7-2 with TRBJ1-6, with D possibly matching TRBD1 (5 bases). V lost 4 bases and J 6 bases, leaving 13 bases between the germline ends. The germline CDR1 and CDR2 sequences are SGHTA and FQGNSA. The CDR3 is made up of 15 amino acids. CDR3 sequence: CASSSAGLSNSPLHF. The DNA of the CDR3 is TGTGCCAGCAGCTCGGCGGGACTGAGTAATTCACCCCTCCACTTT.

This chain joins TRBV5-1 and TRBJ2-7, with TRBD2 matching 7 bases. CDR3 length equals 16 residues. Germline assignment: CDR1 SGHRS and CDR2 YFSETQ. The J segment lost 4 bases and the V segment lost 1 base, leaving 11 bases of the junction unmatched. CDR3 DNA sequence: TGCGCCAGCAGCTTGAGAAGAGGGGAGGGCAGATACGAGCAGTACTTC. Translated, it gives CASSLRRGEGRYEQYF. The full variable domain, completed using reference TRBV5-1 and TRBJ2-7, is KAGVTQTPRYLIKTRGQQVTLSCSPISGHRSVSWYQQTPGQGLQFLFEYFSETQRNKGNFPGRFSGRQFSNSRSEMNVSTLELGDSALYLCASSLRRGEGRYEQYFGPGTRLTVT.

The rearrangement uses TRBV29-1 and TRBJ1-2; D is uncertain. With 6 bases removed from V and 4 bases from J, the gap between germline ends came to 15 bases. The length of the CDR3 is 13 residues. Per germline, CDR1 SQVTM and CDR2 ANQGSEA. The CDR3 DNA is TGCAGCGTGGCGGTGACATCCGGCTATGGCTACACCTTC. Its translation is CSVAVTSGYGYTF.

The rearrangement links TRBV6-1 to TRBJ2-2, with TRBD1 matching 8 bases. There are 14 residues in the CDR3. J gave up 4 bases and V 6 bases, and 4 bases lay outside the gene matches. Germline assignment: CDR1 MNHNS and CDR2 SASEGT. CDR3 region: CASRSGTGTGELFF. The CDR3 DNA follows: TGTGCCAGCAGATCCGGGACAGGCACCGGGGAGCTGTTTTTT.